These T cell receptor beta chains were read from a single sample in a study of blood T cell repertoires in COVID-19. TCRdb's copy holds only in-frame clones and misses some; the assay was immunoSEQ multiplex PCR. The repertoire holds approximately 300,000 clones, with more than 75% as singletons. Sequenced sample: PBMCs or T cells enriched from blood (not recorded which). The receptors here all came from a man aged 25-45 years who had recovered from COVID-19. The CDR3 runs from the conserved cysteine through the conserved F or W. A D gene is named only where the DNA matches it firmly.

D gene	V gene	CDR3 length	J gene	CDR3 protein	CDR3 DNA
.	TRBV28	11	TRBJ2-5	CASSQTRTQYF	TGTGCCAGCAGCCAAACTAGGACCCAGTACTTC
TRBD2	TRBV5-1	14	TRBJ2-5	CASSFGTREETQYF	TGCGCCAGCAGCTTCGGGACTAGGGAAGAGACCCAGTACTTC
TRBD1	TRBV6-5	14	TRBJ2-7	CASRYRGNAYEQYF	TGTGCCAGCAGATACAGGGGGAATGCCTACGAGCAGTACTTC
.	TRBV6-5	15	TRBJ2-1	CASSSRGGSYNEQFF	TGTGCCAGCAGTTCAAGGGGGGGGTCCTACAATGAGCAGTTCTTC
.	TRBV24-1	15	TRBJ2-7	CATSDPTTGYYEQYF	TGTGCCACCAGTGATCCTACAACAGGGTACTACGAGCAGTACTTC
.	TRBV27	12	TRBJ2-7	CASGYRSYEQYF	TGTGCCAGCGGGTACAGGTCCTACGAGCAGTACTTC
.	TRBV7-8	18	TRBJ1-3	CASSLGFVRASSGNTIYF	TGTGCCAGCAGCTTAGGGTTCGTCAGGGCCTCCTCTGGAAACACCATATATTTT
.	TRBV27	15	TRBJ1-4	CASSPNRDINEKLFF	TGTGCCAGCAGTCCAAACCGGGACATAAATGAAAAACTGTTTTTT
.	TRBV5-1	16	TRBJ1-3	CASSREGHNSGNTIYF	TGCGCCAGCAGCCGGGAGGGCCATAACTCTGGAAACACCATATATTTT
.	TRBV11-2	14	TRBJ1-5	CASSLTRGNQPQHF	TGTGCCAGCAGCCTCACACGGGGCAATCAGCCCCAGCATTTT
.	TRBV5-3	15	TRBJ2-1	CARSLLTGLGNEQFF	TGTGCCAGAAGCTTGCTGACCGGACTTGGAAATGAGCAGTTCTTC
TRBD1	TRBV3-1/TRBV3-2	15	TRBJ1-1	CASSPQQGANTEAFF	TGTGCCAGCAGCCCTCAACAGGGGGCCAACACTGAAGCTTTCTTT
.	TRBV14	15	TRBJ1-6	CASSIKSTYNSPLHF	TGTGCCAGCAGCATTAAGAGCACCTATAATTCACCCCTCCACTTT
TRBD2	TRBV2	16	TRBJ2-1	CASSGRGRASYNEQFF	TGTGCCAGCAGTGGTCGCGGGAGGGCCTCCTACAATGAGCAGTTCTTC
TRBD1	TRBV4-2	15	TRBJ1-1	CASSQDPDRGQRAFF	TGTGCCAGCAGCCAAGATCCGGACAGGGGGCAACGGGCTTTCTTT
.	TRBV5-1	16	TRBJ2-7	CASSVQQGGDSYEQYF	TGCGCCAGCAGCGTCCAACAGGGGGGGGACTCCTACGAGCAGTACTTC
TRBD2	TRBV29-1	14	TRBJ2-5	CSVLLAGGVETQYF	TGCAGCGTGCTACTAGCGGGGGGGGTAGAGACCCAGTACTTC